Listed here are 22 T cell receptor beta chains from one sample, sequenced in a study of Ad26.COV2.S vaccination and SARS-CoV-2 variants (dated by TCRdb to the early 2020s). Libraries were built with the immunoSEQ multiplex PCR assay. This immuneACCESS table, as held by TCRdb, lists in-frame sequences with V and J called but not all clones. Of the missing ones, under half trace to an unresolved V gene in checked studies; the others have no known cause. Recorded for this sample are 320,000 or so clones; under 90% of them occurred a single time. The ten largest clones take up around 5% of the sample. Reading the label with the study, this specimen's treatment or condition is: around 19 received Ad26.COV2.S at low or high dose, single or two shots; several received placebo; per-sample allocation not given. Repertoires of vaccine and placebo recipients were sequenced from samples collected on day 63 after the first injection.

Here the sequenced sample was peripheral blood, taken in a trial of Ad26.COV2.S vaccine versus placebo. All receptors come from a person between 18 and 60 years old who received the Ad26.COV2.S COVID-19 vaccine or a placebo.

The chain uses TRBV9 and TRBJ2-6; D not resolved. Germline-derived CDR1 and CDR2 are SGDLS and YYNGEE. There are 10 residues in the CDR3. V was cut by 10 bases and J by 1 base, with 0 bases left in between. CDR3 region: CASGANVLTF. CDR3 bases: TGTGCCTCTGGGGCCAACGTCCTGACTTTC.

This clone was recorded once. CDR3 region: CASSRAGLETQYF. DNA of the CDR3: TGTGCCAGTAGCCGAGCGGGGTTGGAGACCCAGTACTTC. This chain joins TRBV19 and TRBJ2-5, with 7 bases fitting TRBD2. J was trimmed by 5 bases and V by 6 bases; bases with no gene match: 6. Looked up from germline, CDR1 is LNHDA and CDR2 is SQIVND (reference sequence). This CDR3 contains 13 residues.

This chain links TRBV30 with TRBJ1-2; perhaps TRBD1 as D (5 bases). V gave up 4 bases and J gave up 3 bases, with 9 bases separating them. Germline V gene lookup returns CDR1 GTSNPN and CDR2 SVGIG (reference sequence). The CDR3 sequence is 12 residues long. The CDR3 DNA reads as TGTGCCTGGATTGGGACCCACTATGGCTACACCTTC. This translates into CAWIGTHYGYTF.

V usage is TRBV5-4 and J usage is TRBJ1-6; the D is unclear. Trimming removed 4 bases from V and 11 bases from J, with 22 bases in between. The CDR3 is 16 amino acids. Germline-derived CDR1 and CDR2 are SGHNT and YYREEE (reference sequence). The chain's CDR3 is CASSTLGVKTGTPLHF. The CDR3 DNA reads as TGTGCCAGCAGCACCCTTGGGGTGAAAACCGGGACACCCCTCCACTTT.

Written as DNA, the CDR3 is TGCGCCAGCAGCCAAGAGTTCGGATTAGAAGCTTTCTTT. Its translation: CASSQEFGLEAFF. V gene TRBV4-3 combines with J gene TRBJ1-1; D ambiguous. The CDR3 covers 13 residues. The ends were cut back, 0 bases at V and 8 bases at J, with 10 bases in the middle. Germline V gene lookup returns CDR1 LGHNA and CDR2 YSLEER.

V gene TRBV6-2 or TRBV6-3 combines with J gene TRBJ2-1, with TRBD2 identical over 9 bases. Germline V gives CDR1 MNHEY, CDR2 SVGEGT. V was clipped by 6 bases and J by 0 bases; unmatched bases: 12. The CDR3 is 18 amino acids. The chain's CDR3 is CASSRSGGLSGSYNEQFF. CDR3 DNA sequence: TGTGCCAGCAGCCGTAGCGGGGGCCTCTCCGGCTCCTACAATGAGCAGTTCTTC.

This sequence joins TRBV19 and TRBJ2-5; D unresolved. Trimming removed 3 bases at V and 0 bases at J, with 5 bases between. CDR3 length equals 13 residues. CDR1 and CDR2 from the germline V gene are LNHDA and SQIVND (reference sequence). The CDR3 nucleotides are TGTGCCAGTAGTATCGGACACCAAGAGACCCAGTACTTC. It is translated as CASSIGHQETQYF.

This sequence joins TRBV27 and TRBJ1-1; 8 nucleotides align to TRBD1. V was pared by 8 bases and J by 6 bases, with 2 bases of the junction left unmatched. CDR1 is MNHEY, CDR2 SMNVEV, per germline (reference sequence). There are 11 residues in the CDR3. The DNA of the CDR3 is TGTGCCAGCGGACAGGGCGCTGAAGCTTTCTTT. It yields the protein CASGQGAEAFF.

CDR3 in DNA: TGTGCCAGCAGCCCTGAAGGTGGAACCGGGGAGCTGTTTTTT. It specifies CASSPEGGTGELFF. The chain joins TRBV9 to TRBJ2-2, with D unclear. CDR1 is SGDLS, CDR2 YYNGEE, per germline. This CDR3 contains 14 residues. V lost 4 bases and J lost 5, with 12 bases in between.

This clone has just a few counts. This chain uses TRBV4-3 with TRBJ1-1, with D possibly being TRBD1 (5 bases). CDR1 is LGHNA and CDR2 is YSLEER in the germline V gene. V lost 4 bases to trimming and J lost 7 bases, with 13 bases between them. CDR3 size: 13 residues. The CDR3 spells CASSLGQGNEAFF. The CDR3 DNA is TGCGCCAGCAGCCTGGGGCAGGGTAATGAAGCTTTCTTT.

The chain's CDR3 is CASSVLSDQPQHF. The CDR3, as DNA: TGTGCCAGCAGCGTGCTGTCCGATCAGCCCCAGCATTTT. V gene TRBV9 combines with J gene TRBJ1-5; D ambiguous. With 2 bases removed from V and 5 bases from J, the gap between germline ends came to 8 bases. The CDR3 extends over 13 amino acids. Germline V gives CDR1 SGDLS, CDR2 YYNGEE. Variable domain in full (rest from reference TRBV9 and TRBJ1-5): DSGVTQTPKHLITATGQRVTLRCSPRSGDLSVYWYQQSLDQGLQFLIQYYNGEERAKGNILERFSAQQFPDLHSELNLSSLELGDSALYFCASSVLSDQPQHFGDGTRLSIL.

The chain uses TRBV7-2 and TRBJ1-3, with D possibly TRBD1 on 5 matching bases. Per the germline V gene, CDR1 is SGHTA and CDR2 is FQGNSA. The CDR3 runs 16 residues. V was clipped by 1 base and J by 1 base, with 11 bases between them. CDR3 region: CASSLVDGGSGNTIYF. The CDR3 nucleotides read TGTGCCAGCAGCTTAGTAGACGGGGGATCTGGAAACACCATATATTTT.

The chain is built from TRBV7-6 and TRBJ1-1, with a weak D call TRBD1 (5 bases). V was cut by 5 bases and J by 4 bases, with 23 bases left in between. The CDR3 spans 17 residues. Germline V gene data show CDR1 as SGHVS and CDR2 as FNYEAQ. Here the CDR3 reads CASSDYRKGIGSTEAFF. In DNA, the CDR3 is TGTGCCAGCAGCGATTACAGGAAGGGGATTGGTAGCACTGAAGCTTTCTTT.

The V gene is TRBV6-5, the J gene TRBJ1-1, with D unresolved. Germline V gene data show CDR1 as MNHEY and CDR2 as SVGAGI. V lost 5 bases and J 8 bases, leaving 15 bases between the germline ends. This CDR3 spans 13 amino acids. The CDR3 loop reads CASSPPGRKEAFF. CDR3 sequence (DNA): TGTGCCAGCAGTCCCCCTGGACGGAAGGAAGCTTTCTTT.

The chain recombines TRBV19 with TRBJ2-1; weak D call: TRBD2 (7 bases). This CDR3 is 13 amino acids long. V was trimmed by 8 bases and J by 7 bases, leaving 15 bases between them. Germline CDR1 reads LNHDA; CDR2 reads SQIVND (reference sequence). CDR3 in DNA: TGTGCCAGTCATTTGAGGGGGGGGAATGAGCAGTTCTTC. Its protein product is CASHLRGGNEQFF.

This chain connects TRBV13 to TRBJ2-7, with D possibly being TRBD2 (6 bases). Germline lookup yields CDR1 PRHDT and CDR2 FYEKMQ (reference sequence). The CDR3 spans 14 residues. Trimming removed 3 bases from V and 0 bases from J, with 9 bases in between. CDR3 DNA: TGTGCCAGCAGCTTGGCGGGACTCTCCTACGAGCAGTACTTC. Protein: CASSLAGLSYEQYF.

This clone appeared a single time. The V call is TRBV18, the J call TRBJ2-1, with 11 bases aligning to TRBD2. The CDR3 length is 16 residues. V dropped 2 bases and J dropped 6; count of bases not matched to a gene: 6. The germline CDR1 and CDR2 sequences are KGHSH and LQKENI. The CDR3 bases are TGTGCCAGCTCACCAAGCGTACTAGCGGGAGTCAATGAGCAGTTCTTC. It is translated as CASSPSVLAGVNEQFF.

The gene calls are TRBV6-6 and TRBJ2-1; 7 bases line up with TRBD1. Germline V gene lookup returns CDR1 MNHNY and CDR2 SVGAGI (reference sequence). This CDR3 contains 14 residues. Losses at the gene ends were 0 bases for V and 7 bases for J; bases not matched to a gene: 3. CDR3 amino acids: CASSYSRGQNEQFF. The CDR3 DNA follows: TGTGCCAGCAGTTACTCTAGGGGGCAGAATGAGCAGTTCTTC.

This clone was recorded a few times. V gene TRBV6-1 combines with J gene TRBJ1-5, with D hard to call. Trimming took 3 bases from V and 5 from J, leaving 11 bases between them. Looked up from germline, CDR1 is MNHNS and CDR2 is SASEGT. The CDR3 is 14 residues long. The CDR3 region has the DNA TGTGCCAGCAGTGAGTGGCCGGGCCATCAGCCCCAGCATTTT. Protein product: CASSEWPGHQPQHF.

The J gene is TRBJ1-5, the V gene TRBV18; D possibly corresponds to TRBD1 (6 bases). The CDR3 extends over 13 amino acids. The V end lost 8 bases, the J end lost 3 bases, and 11 bases lay between the germline ends. Germline CDR1 reads KGHSH; CDR2 reads LQKENI. CDR3 sequence reads: CASGWDTNQPQHF. The DNA for the CDR3 is TGTGCCAGCGGATGGGACACCAATCAGCCCCAGCATTTT.

This chain connects TRBV27 to TRBJ1-2, with D possibly being TRBD1 (6 bases). The CDR3 totals 18 residues. V was cut by 1 base and J by 0 bases, with 18 bases left in between. Germline CDR1 reads MNHEY; CDR2 reads SMNVEV (reference sequence). The CDR3 DNA sequence: TGTGCCAGCAGTTTATACCCACAGGGAGAGGTGGCTAACTATGGCTACACCTTC. Amino acids: CASSLYPQGEVANYGYTF.

The rearrangement links TRBV5-4 to TRBJ1-6; D might be TRBD1 (5 bases). From germline, CDR1 is SGHNT and CDR2 YYREEE (reference sequence). V was trimmed by 3 bases and J by 4 bases, leaving 11 bases between them. The CDR3 totals 15 residues. The CDR3 DNA follows: TGTGCCAGCAGCTCCAGGGCGAGTTATAATTCACCCCTCCACTTT. This codes for CASSSRASYNSPLHF.